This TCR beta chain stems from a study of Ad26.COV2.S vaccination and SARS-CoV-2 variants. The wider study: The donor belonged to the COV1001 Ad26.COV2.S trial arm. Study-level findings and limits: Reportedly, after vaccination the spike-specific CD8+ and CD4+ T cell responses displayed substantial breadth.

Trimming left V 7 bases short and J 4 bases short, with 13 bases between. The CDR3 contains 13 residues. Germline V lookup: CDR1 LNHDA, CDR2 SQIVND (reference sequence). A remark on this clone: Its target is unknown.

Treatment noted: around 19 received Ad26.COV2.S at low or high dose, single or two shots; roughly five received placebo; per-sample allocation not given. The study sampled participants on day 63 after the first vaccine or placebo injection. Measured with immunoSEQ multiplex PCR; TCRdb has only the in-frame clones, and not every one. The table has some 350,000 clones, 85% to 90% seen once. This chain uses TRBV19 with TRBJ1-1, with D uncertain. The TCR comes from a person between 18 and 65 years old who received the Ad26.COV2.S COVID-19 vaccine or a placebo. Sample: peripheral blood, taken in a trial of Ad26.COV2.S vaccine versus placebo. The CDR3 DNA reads TGTGCCAGTACCCTCAGTGTGACCACTGAAGCTTTCTTT. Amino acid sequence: CASTLSVTTEAFF.